This T cell receptor (beta chain) was sequenced in a study of blood T cell repertoires in COVID-19. Background on the study: Before being deemed recovered, Cohort 3 donors had two negative PCRs, clearance, or symptom resolution. Acute and convalescent COVID-19 samples came from the United States, Italy and Spain.

Germline V CDR1 and CDR2: SGDLS, YYNGEE. The CDR3 runs 14 residues. Trimming shortened V by 3 bases and J by 6 bases, and 12 bases separated the two germline ends. In the authors' workflow: Nucleated cell counts were estimated from reference gene primer amplification. The table came from immunoSEQ multiplex PCR; TCRdb's copy has only in-frame clones and leaves some out. V, J and clone size are those of that table, while D and trimming were read from the DNA. The table includes more than 200,000 clones, 87% detected once. Sequenced: PBMCs or T cells enriched from blood (not recorded which). J is TRBJ2-2 and V is TRBV9; D possibly corresponds to TRBD1 (5 bases). The clonotype originates from a man aged 30-40 years in a cohort exposed to, infected with or recovered from COVID-19 (not recorded which). The CDR3 coding sequence is TGTGCCAGCAGCGCCGTTAGGGGTCCCGGGGAGCTGTTTTTT. Translating gives CASSAVRGPGELFF.